The rows below give T cell receptor beta chains drawn from one sample of a study of blood T cell repertoires in COVID-19. Produced via immunoSEQ multiplex PCR; TCRdb's table is partial and in-frame only. The table includes about 220,000 clones, approximately 84% detected once. Source material: peripheral blood. The receptors shown here come from a woman aged 55-70 years with acute or convalescent COVID-19. The CDR3 runs from the conserved cysteine through the conserved F or W. D genes are given only for firm matches. Clone size appears in some rows only: once, few, many, or a class for an expanded clone.

abundance: .; v_gene: TRBV7-2; j_gene: TRBJ1-1; d_gene: .; CDR3nt: TGTGCCAGCAGCTTAGCAGTCAAGAGGGAAGCTTTCTTT; CDR3aa: CASSLAVKREAFF
abundance: few; v_gene: TRBV7-2; j_gene: TRBJ1-1; d_gene: .; CDR3nt: TGTGCCAGCAGCCTCGCGGGGGATTTGAGTGAAGCTTTCTTT; CDR3aa: CASSLAGDLSEAFF
abundance: .; v_gene: TRBV14; j_gene: TRBJ1-2; d_gene: TRBD1; CDR3nt: TGTGCCAGCAGCGAAGCGACAGGGGGTGGATATGGCTACACCTTC; CDR3aa: CASSEATGGGYGYTF
abundance: .; v_gene: TRBV18; j_gene: TRBJ1-3; d_gene: TRBD1; CDR3nt: TGTGCCAGCTCACCAGGACAGGGGACTTCTGGAAACACCATATATTTT; CDR3aa: CASSPGQGTSGNTIYF
abundance: .; v_gene: TRBV6-5; j_gene: TRBJ1-2; d_gene: .; CDR3nt: TGTGCCAGCACCCGAACAGGTGATCCTAACTATGGCTACACCTTC; CDR3aa: CASTRTGDPNYGYTF
abundance: few; v_gene: TRBV18; j_gene: TRBJ1-2; d_gene: TRBD1; CDR3nt: TGTGCCAGCTCACCCGGACAGGGCCTCGAGATAGACTATGGCTACACCTTC; CDR3aa: CASSPGQGLEIDYGYTF
abundance: .; v_gene: TRBV5-5; j_gene: TRBJ1-2; d_gene: .; CDR3nt: TGTGCCAGCAGCTTGGGGACATCCTATGGCTACACCTTC; CDR3aa: CASSLGTSYGYTF
abundance: few; v_gene: TRBV29-1; j_gene: TRBJ2-5; d_gene: TRBD1; CDR3nt: TGCAGCGTTGGACAGGGTGGTGAGACCCAGTACTTC; CDR3aa: CSVGQGGETQYF
abundance: .; v_gene: TRBV18; j_gene: TRBJ1-2; d_gene: .; CDR3nt: TGTGCCAGCTCACCCGGACAGTCTAACTATGGCTACACCTTC; CDR3aa: CASSPGQSNYGYTF
abundance: .; v_gene: TRBV6-5; j_gene: TRBJ1-1; d_gene: .; CDR3nt: TGTGCCAGCCGAGCGGGACATTTGGCCACTGAAGCTTTCTTT; CDR3aa: CASRAGHLATEAFF